These 22 T cell receptor beta chains share one sample of origin, sequenced in a study of blood T cell repertoires in COVID-19. Profiled with immunoSEQ multiplex PCR; TCRdb holds only in-frame clones, not every one. Of about 260,000 clones in the sample, 88% are singletons; the top ten hold over 0.55%. Sequencing was carried out using peripheral blood. These receptors were taken from a human donor in a cohort sampled during active COVID-19.

This chain links TRBV6-5 with TRBJ1-5, with a tentative D call TRBD1 (6 bases). This CDR3 region has 15 residues. The germline V and J ends were trimmed by 5 bases and 3 bases, with 14 bases remaining between them. Germline CDR1 and CDR2: MNHEY and SVGAGI. The CDR3 region has the DNA TGTGCCAGCAGTAGGTCAGGGGAATACAATCAGCCCCAGCATTTT. It yields the protein CASSRSGEYNQPQHF.

The chain couples TRBV6-2 or TRBV6-3 to TRBJ1-5; 8 nucleotides align to TRBD1. Germline values: CDR1 MNHEY, CDR2 SVGEGT. Germline trimming cut 6 bases from V and 4 bases from J; bases unmatched to any gene: 8. The CDR3 has 15 residues. In DNA, the CDR3 is TGTGCCAGCAGCCGCTCCGGGACAGGAAATCAGCCCCAGCATTTT. It is translated as CASSRSGTGNQPQHF.

V gene TRBV12-3 or TRBV12-4 combines with J gene TRBJ2-7; the match to TRBD2 covers 7 bases. This CDR3 has 11 amino acids. V dropped 7 bases and J dropped 8; count of bases not matched to a gene: 5. In DNA, the CDR3 is TGTGCCAGCACGATAAGCGGGAAGCAGTACTTC. This sequence encodes CASTISGKQYF.

The V and J genes are TRBV6-2 or TRBV6-3 and TRBJ2-7; unclear D gene. The V end was cut by 0 bases, the J end by 3 bases, with 15 bases between. The length of the CDR3 is 16 residues. Per the germline V gene, CDR1 is MNHEY and CDR2 is SVGEGT. The CDR3: CASSYSTLVPVYEQYF. CDR3 nucleotide sequence: TGTGCCAGCAGTTACTCGACTCTAGTCCCAGTCTACGAGCAGTACTTC.

The CDR3 loop reads CASSFGLGANVLTF. CDR3 DNA sequence: TGTGCCAGCAGTTTTGGACTAGGGGCCAACGTCCTGACTTTC. The chain carries TRBV27 and TRBJ2-6, with D possibly TRBD2 on 6 matching bases. The V end lost 3 bases, the J end lost 4 bases, and 7 bases lay between the germline ends. This CDR3 is 14 amino acids long. In germline, CDR1 is MNHEY, CDR2 SMNVEV (reference sequence).

This clone was seen just once. The CDR3 sequence is CASSYPIGSGRATDTQYF. The CDR3 region has the DNA TGTGCCAGCAGTTACCCCATTGGGAGCGGGAGGGCCACAGATACGCAGTATTTT. The rearrangement uses TRBV6-2 or TRBV6-3 and TRBJ2-3, with 10 bases identical to TRBD2. Trimming took 2 bases from V and 2 from J; bases not matched to a gene: 10. The germline V gene encodes CDR1 MNHEY and CDR2 SVGEGT. This CDR3 spans 18 amino acids.

The chain employs TRBV7-3 and TRBJ2-3; no clear D. Germline V lookup: CDR1 SGHTA, CDR2 FQGTGA. The V and J ends lost 2 bases and 3 bases respectively, with 6 bases between them. The CDR3 is 13 amino acids. DNA of the CDR3: TGTGCCAGCAGCTTAGGTAGTACAGATACGCAGTATTTT. Its protein is CASSLGSTDTQYF.

The V and J genes are TRBV7-9 and TRBJ1-2; D unresolved. The CDR3 has 13 amino acids. Trimming took off 3 bases at V and 6 bases at J, with 11 bases between the two ends. CDR1 is SEHNR and CDR2 is FQNEAQ in the germline V gene (reference sequence). This CDR3 is CASSFLQYDGYTF. The CDR3 DNA is TGTGCCAGCAGCTTCCTTCAGTACGATGGCTACACCTTC.

The chain employs TRBV29-1 and TRBJ1-2; D is uncertain. Germline CDR1 reads SQVTM; CDR2 reads ANQGSEA. V lost 7 bases, J lost 1 base, and 16 bases lay in between. CDR3 size: 14 residues. The CDR3 loop is CSASDGRINYGYTF. Here the CDR3 DNA reads TGCAGCGCCTCCGACGGCAGGATTAACTATGGCTACACCTTC.

The genes are TRBV7-9 and TRBJ2-1; perhaps TRBD2 as D (5 bases). Germline CDR1 reads SEHNR; CDR2 reads FQNEAQ (reference sequence). Trimming stripped 5 bases from V and 7 bases from J, with 15 bases between. The CDR3 covers 14 residues. This CDR3 is CASSPRTGLNEQFF. In DNA form, the CDR3 reads TGTGCCAGCAGCCCACGGACGGGATTAAATGAGCAGTTCTTC. Full variable domain (outside the CDR3, taken from reference TRBV7-9 and TRBJ2-1): DTGVSQNPRHKITKRGQNVTFRCDPISEHNRLYWYRQTLGQGPEFLTYFQNEAQLEKSRLLSDRFSAERPKGSFSTLEIQRTEQGDSAMYLCASSPRTGLNEQFFGPGTRLTVL.

This clone showed up just a few times. The chain uses TRBV28 and TRBJ1-1, with D possibly being TRBD1 (6 bases). Germline V gene sequence: CDR1 MDHEN, CDR2 SYDVKM. This CDR3 spans 14 amino acids. The V and J ends lost 8 bases and 4 bases respectively, with 17 bases between them. CDR3: CASGTGLTSTEAFF. The DNA of the CDR3 is TGTGCCAGCGGAACAGGGTTAACGAGCACTGAAGCTTTCTTT. Together with reference TRBV28 and TRBJ1-1, the CDR3 gives the full variable domain: DVKVTQSSRYLVKRTGEKVFLECVQDMDHENMFWYRQDPGLGLRLIYFSYDVKMKEKGDIPEGYSVSREKKERFSLILESASTNQTSMYLCASGTGLTSTEAFFGQGTRLTVV.

The chain uses TRBV6-5 and TRBJ1-1; the D is unclear. This CDR3 is 13 amino acids long. Trimming took off 7 bases at V and 2 bases at J, with 11 bases between the two ends. Germline V lookup: CDR1 MNHEY, CDR2 SVGAGI. CDR3 region: CASTTTSNTEAFF. The CDR3 DNA reads as TGTGCCAGCACCACGACAAGTAACACTGAAGCTTTCTTT.

The rearrangement joins TRBV19 to TRBJ2-7; tentative D call: TRBD2 (6 bases). CDR3 length equals 15 residues. Germline-derived CDR1 and CDR2 are LNHDA and SQIVND (reference sequence). The V end was cut by 4 bases, the J end by 4 bases, with 17 bases between. CDR3 bases: TGTGCCAGTAGTACAAGGCCCTTTGGAGGGTACGAGCAGTACTTC. Protein product: CASSTRPFGGYEQYF.

The rearrangement uses TRBV6-1 and TRBJ1-5; D call uncertain. Germline V gene lookup returns CDR1 MNHNS and CDR2 SASEGT. The CDR3 loop spans 17 amino acids. V lost 4 bases and J lost 1, with 17 bases in between. CDR3 protein: CASSGKISFRSNQPQHF. Here the CDR3 DNA reads TGTGCCAGCAGTGGAAAGATCAGTTTCAGGAGCAATCAGCCCCAGCATTTT.

The V gene is TRBV19, the J gene TRBJ2-7; TRBD1 aligns across 10 bases. J lost 5 bases, V lost 3 bases, and 4 bases had no gene match. The CDR3 sequence is 14 residues long. CDR1 LNHDA and CDR2 SQIVND come from the germline V gene (reference sequence). The CDR3 loop reads CASSIGQGVDEQYF. The CDR3 nucleotides are TGTGCCAGTAGTATTGGACAGGGGGTCGACGAGCAGTACTTC. The full variable domain, with the rest looked up from reference TRBV19 and TRBJ2-7, is DGGITQSPKYLFRKEGQNVTLSCEQNLNHDAMYWYRQDPGQGLRLIYYSQIVNDFQKGDIAEGYSVSREKKESFPLTVTSAQKNPTAFYLCASSIGQGVDEQYFGPGTRLTVT.

This clone showed up just a few times. V gene TRBV6-5 combines with J gene TRBJ1-4; 7 nucleotides align to TRBD1. The CDR3 covers 15 residues. Germline CDR1 and CDR2: MNHEY and SVGAGI. V lost 4 bases, J lost 7 bases, and 9 bases stayed unmatched. The CDR3 reads CASSLTGTEAEKLFF. The CDR3 region has the DNA TGTGCCAGCAGTTTGACCGGGACAGAGGCTGAAAAACTGTTTTTT.

This chain connects TRBV15 to TRBJ2-7, with 7 bases aligning to TRBD1. The CDR3 has 14 amino acids. V lost 0 bases to trimming and J lost 7 bases; unmatched junction nucleotides: 6. CDR1 is LNHNV, CDR2 YYDKDF, per germline (reference sequence). The CDR3 sequence is CATSRDPTGEEQYF. CDR3 nucleotides: TGTGCCACCAGCAGAGATCCTACAGGGGAAGAGCAGTACTTC.

V gene TRBV7-9 combines with J gene TRBJ1-6; tentatively, D is TRBD1 (5 bases). CDR3 length equals 15 residues. Deletions cut 5 bases from V and 10 bases from J, with 18 bases between. The germline V gene has CDR1 SEHNR and CDR2 FQNEAQ (reference sequence). As DNA, the CDR3 is TGTGCCAGCAGCCTGTCCCAAGGGGACTCCTCACCCCTCCACTTT. Translated, it gives CASSLSQGDSSPLHF.

In DNA form, the CDR3 reads TGTGCCAGCTCACCACCGACTAGCGGACGTACCTACAATGAGCAGTTCTTC. Protein sequence: CASSPPTSGRTYNEQFF. The rearrangement joins TRBV18 to TRBJ2-1, with TRBD2 identical over 9 bases. V shed 0 bases, J shed 2 bases, and the junction held 5 bases outside the gene matches. Germline V gene data show CDR1 as KGHSH and CDR2 as LQKENI. CDR3 length equals 17 residues.

The rearrangement links TRBV5-5 to TRBJ1-2; D perhaps matches TRBD1 (5 bases). This CDR3 has 15 residues. Trimming pared 6 bases from V and 2 bases from J, leaving 17 bases between. Germline CDR1 SGHKS, CDR2 YYEKEE (reference sequence). CDR3 amino acids: CASNMGIRGNYGYTF. The CDR3 coding sequence is TGTGCCAGCAATATGGGGATTCGGGGGAACTATGGCTACACCTTC.

The chain is built from TRBV9 and TRBJ1-1; D ambiguous. Germline values: CDR1 SGDLS, CDR2 YYNGEE. Trimming stripped 0 bases from V and 3 bases from J, with 6 bases between. The CDR3 loop spans 13 amino acids. The CDR3 protein is CASSVVGHTEAFF. The DNA of the CDR3 is TGTGCCAGCAGCGTAGTTGGGCACACTGAAGCTTTCTTT.

This chain joins TRBV28 and TRBJ1-2, with a possible D match to TRBD1 (5 bases). Germline CDR1 is MDHEN and CDR2 is SYDVKM. The CDR3 length is 16 residues. Between the trimmed V and J ends, which lost 5 bases and 6 bases, there was a span of 22 bases. This chain's CDR3 is CASSPRPDTPVNGYTF. The CDR3 region has the DNA TGTGCCAGCAGTCCGCGGCCGGACACCCCAGTCAATGGCTACACCTTC.